This T cell receptor beta chain came from a study of T cells after yellow fever vaccination. TCRdb reprocessed the 5' RACE reads with MiXCR, giving one entry per CDR3 protein. Of about 300,000 distinct CDR3 sequences in the sample, 8.7% were seen once. The sequence derives from a man aged 18 to 30 who received the YFV17D yellow fever vaccine. Sample: CD4+ T cells sorted from PBMCs, taken 5 days after the yellow fever booster vaccination.

This CDR3 reads CASSLGAGGTEAFF. CDR3 DNA sequence: TGTGCCAGCAGCTTGGGGGCCGGAGGCACTGAAGCTTTCTTT. The V and J genes are TRBV5-6 and TRBJ1-1; D is uncertain. Germline-derived CDR1 and CDR2 are SGHDT and YYEEEE. V gave up 0 bases and J gave up 4 bases, with 10 bases separating them. The CDR3 has 14 amino acids.